Each of the 32 T cell receptor beta chains below was sequenced from the same sample in a study of molecular identifiers for immune sequencing clone quantification. TCRdb ran MiXCR on the PCR reads and lists one entry per CDR3 protein. The table lists around 480,000 distinct CDR3 sequences, about 26% of them singletons, with roughly 0.77% in the top ten. Sequences were obtained from naive CD8+ T cells from blood, with Jurkat cell RNA spiked in. The subset denotes: FACS-sorted CD8+CD4-CCR7+CD45RA+ naive T cells. The receptors originated from a human donor in good health. Some libraries in this study had Jurkat cell RNA spiked in.

The sample holds a few counts of this clonotype. The chain joins TRBV30 to TRBJ1-4, with 7 bases fitting TRBD1. The CDR3 contains 14 residues. With V trimmed by 0 bases and J by 8 bases, 6 bases remained unmatched. The germline CDR1 and CDR2 sequences are GTSNPN and SVGIG (reference sequence). CDR3 DNA: TGTGCCTGGAGTGTTGGAACAGGGGAAGAAAAACTGTTTTTT. Translating it yields CAWSVGTGEEKLFF.

This clonotype was seen at least ten times. The V and J genes are TRBV12-3 or TRBV12-4 and TRBJ2-3; either TRBD1 or TRBD2 may supply D (5 bases each). Trimming shortened V by 5 bases and J by 4 bases, and 19 bases separated the two germline ends. The CDR3 extends over 16 amino acids. The CDR3 DNA reads TGTGCCAGCAGTATGCTAGGGGTAGCCGGGGCAGATACGCAGTATTTT. Its protein product is CASSMLGVAGADTQYF.

The chain joins TRBV6-2 or TRBV6-3 to TRBJ2-3, with a tentative D call TRBD1 (5 bases). Deletions cut 8 bases from V and 3 bases from J, with 9 bases between. CDR1 is MNHEY and CDR2 is SVGEGT in the germline V gene. This CDR3 contains 12 residues. CDR3 DNA: TGTGCCAGCGTAGGGGTAACAGATACGCAGTATTTT. It translates to CASVGVTDTQYF.

This clonotype was seen more than once but under ten times. The chain combines TRBV20-1 with TRBJ2-7; 9 nucleotides match TRBD2. The CDR3 contains 15 residues. Germline values: CDR1 DFQATT, CDR2 SNEGSKA (reference sequence). Losses at the gene ends were 0 bases for V and 0 bases for J; bases not matched to a gene: 3. In DNA form, the CDR3 reads TGCAGTGCTAGAGATCTAGCGGGGACCTCCTACGAGCAGTACTTC. Protein sequence: CSARDLAGTSYEQYF.

This clonotype was seen at least ten times. The J gene is TRBJ1-1, the V gene TRBV28; D not resolved. Trimming pared 6 bases from V and 7 bases from J, leaving 15 bases between. Germline V gene data show CDR1 as MDHEN and CDR2 as SYDVKM. The CDR3 covers 13 residues. CDR3 nucleotides: TGTGCCAGCAGGCTCCCCCTCTCTATTGAAGCTTTCTTT. As protein: CASRLPLSIEAFF.

This clonotype appeared a few times. The chain employs TRBV11-3 and TRBJ2-1; the D gene is possibly TRBD2 (6 bases). The V and J ends lost 5 bases and 9 bases respectively, with 11 bases between them. The V gene's germline CDR1 is SGHNT and CDR2 YENEEA. This CDR3 has 12 amino acids. The CDR3 protein is CASSTSSGEQFF. The DNA for the CDR3 is TGTGCCAGCAGCACTAGCTCTGGTGAGCAGTTCTTC.

The CDR3 sequence: CASSLGRAGGRTYEQYF. CDR3 nucleotides: TGTGCCAGCAGCTTAGGACGTGCGGGAGGGAGAACCTACGAGCAGTACTTC. The chain carries TRBV7-9 and TRBJ2-7; TRBD2 matches at 9 bases. Per germline, CDR1 SEHNR and CDR2 FQNEAQ (reference sequence). Trimming took 1 base from V and 2 from J; bases not matched to a gene: 9. The CDR3 runs 17 residues. Full variable domain (outside the CDR3, taken from reference TRBV7-9 and TRBJ2-7): DTGVSQNPRHKITKRGQNVTFRCDPISEHNRLYWYRQTLGQGPEFLTYFQNEAQLEKSRLLSDRFSAERPKGSFSTLEIQRTEQGDSAMYLCASSLGRAGGRTYEQYFGPGTRLTVT.

The rearrangement uses TRBV6-1 and TRBJ1-2; TRBD1 is a possible D gene (6 bases). From germline, CDR1 is MNHNS and CDR2 SASEGT. The CDR3 has 15 residues. V dropped 2 bases and J dropped 4 bases, with 14 bases sitting between them. CDR3 in amino acids: CASSELGQSSYGYTF. The DNA for the CDR3 is TGTGCCAGCAGTGAACTAGGACAGTCCTCCTATGGCTACACCTTC.

The chain combines TRBV9 with TRBJ2-7; 10 bases are shared with TRBD2. Germline values: CDR1 SGDLS, CDR2 YYNGEE. The CDR3 has 15 amino acids. V gave up 0 bases and J gave up 3 bases; unmatched junction bases: 3. CDR3 residues: CASSVGPSGGYEQYF. CDR3 sequence (DNA): TGTGCCAGCAGCGTAGGCCCTAGCGGGGGCTACGAGCAGTACTTC.

Many counts were recorded for this clonotype. This chain links TRBV6-5 with TRBJ2-3; 9 bases match TRBD1. Germline V CDR1 and CDR2: MNHEY, SVGAGI. Unmatched junction bases numbered 5, after V lost 1 base and J lost 3 bases. CDR3 length equals 16 residues. The DNA of the CDR3 is TGTGCCAGCAGTTACTGGACAGGGGCCGGGACAGATACGCAGTATTTT. Its translation: CASSYWTGAGTDTQYF.

Ten or more counts support this clonotype. V is TRBV6-2 or TRBV6-3 and J is TRBJ2-3, with a weak D call TRBD2 (5 bases). The CDR3 spans 14 residues. Trimming took off 8 bases at V and 3 bases at J, with 15 bases between the two ends. CDR1 and CDR2 from the germline V gene are MNHEY and SVGEGT. CDR3 in amino acids: CASEKGVWTDTQYF. CDR3 DNA sequence: TGTGCCAGCGAGAAGGGAGTATGGACAGATACGCAGTATTTT.

This clonotype has ten or more counts. This sequence joins TRBV14 and TRBJ2-3; the D gene could be TRBD1 or TRBD2 (6 bases each). The CDR3 runs to 17 residues. In germline, CDR1 is SGHDN, CDR2 FVKESK. The V end lost 4 bases, the J end lost 2 bases, and 19 bases lay between the germline ends. The CDR3, as DNA: TGTGCCAGCAGCCCCCGACCGGACAGCGGGTACACAGATACGCAGTATTTT. This codes for CASSPRPDSGYTDTQYF.

This clonotype was counted only a few times. The chain has TRBV4-3 and TRBJ1-6; D unresolved. Germline V gene lookup returns CDR1 LGHNA and CDR2 YSLEER. Trimming took 0 bases from V and 0 from J, leaving 6 bases between them. The CDR3 spans 16 residues. CDR3 nucleotide sequence: TGCGCCAGCAGCCAAGAAGGGAGCTCCTATAATTCACCCCTCCACTTT. Protein sequence: CASSQEGSSYNSPLHF.

The chain combines TRBV30 with TRBJ2-2; D is unclear. The V end lost 0 bases, the J end lost 3 bases, and 8 bases lay between the germline ends. Germline loops: CDR1 GTSNPN, CDR2 SVGIG (reference sequence). The CDR3 runs 14 residues. The chain's CDR3 is CAWSVWVDTGELFF. CDR3 nucleotide sequence: TGTGCCTGGAGTGTCTGGGTGGACACCGGGGAGCTGTTTTTT.

Ten or more counts support this clonotype. This rearrangement joins TRBV7-2 to TRBJ2-3, with unresolved D. The CDR3 runs 14 residues. CDR1 SGHTA and CDR2 FQGNSA come from the germline V gene. V dropped 4 bases and J dropped 1 base, with 9 bases sitting between them. CDR3 sequence: CASSYDLGTDTQYF. CDR3 in DNA: TGTGCCAGCAGCTACGACCTAGGCACAGATACGCAGTATTTT.

The chain employs TRBV28 and TRBJ2-5; no firm D call. The CDR3 is made up of 12 amino acids. Germline CDR1 and CDR2: MDHEN and SYDVKM. V was trimmed by 10 bases and J by 2 bases, leaving 11 bases between them. DNA of the CDR3: TGTGCCACGATAGGGCGGCAAGAGACCCAGTACTTC. Translation: CATIGRQETQYF.

The chain uses TRBV4-2 and TRBJ2-3; 9 nucleotides align to TRBD2. The V gene's germline CDR1 is LGHNA and CDR2 YNFKEQ. The CDR3 totals 16 residues. Trimming cost V 4 bases and J 2 bases; bases outside gene matches: 7. The CDR3 sequence: CASSLMTSGSTDTQYF. CDR3 nucleotides: TGTGCCAGCAGCCTCATGACTAGCGGATCCACAGATACGCAGTATTTT.

As regards this clonotype: A single base separates this from a much larger clone, so it may be a read error. It is likely a read error, because the conserved phenylalanine at the end of the CDR3 is missing. V gene TRBV20-1 combines with J gene TRBJ2-7, with D possibly being TRBD1 or TRBD2 (5 bases each). The CDR3 is 13 amino acids. Per germline, CDR1 DFQATT and CDR2 SNEGSKA (reference sequence). Deletions cut 0 bases from V and 4 bases from J, with 10 bases between. The CDR3 region is CSARDKEGYEQYS. CDR3 in DNA: TGCAGTGCTAGAGACAAAGAGGGGTACGAGCAGTACTCC.

This clonotype occurred a few times. The gene calls are TRBV14 and TRBJ2-7; D gene uncertain. CDR1 and CDR2 (germline): SGHDN, FVKESK. V was pared by 0 bases and J by 2 bases, with 11 bases between. This CDR3 region has 15 residues. The CDR3 here is CASSQDSVRAYEQYF. The DNA of the CDR3 is TGTGCCAGCAGCCAAGATTCTGTCCGAGCCTACGAGCAGTACTTC.

The sample holds a few counts of this clonotype. This chain uses TRBV4-1 with TRBJ2-7; D is uncertain. Between the trimmed V and J ends, which lost 0 bases and 4 bases, there was a span of 13 bases. The CDR3 is made up of 15 amino acids. Germline lookup yields CDR1 MGHRA and CDR2 YSYEKL. In DNA, the CDR3 is TGCGCCAGCAGCCAAGATTGGGAACAGCCATACGAGCAGTACTTC. Translated, it gives CASSQDWEQPYEQYF.

In its sample, this clonotype was seen many times. This chain joins TRBV20-1 and TRBJ2-7; D is unresolved. Germline V gives CDR1 DFQATT, CDR2 SNEGSKA (reference sequence). The CDR3 spans 15 residues. Trimming stripped 0 bases from V and 3 bases from J, with 15 bases between. CDR3 DNA sequence: TGCAGTGCTAGAGATAACAAGAGCCCGAACTACGAGCAGTACTTC. Its protein product is CSARDNKSPNYEQYF.

This clonotype was observed a few times. The chain carries TRBV9 and TRBJ2-6; 12 bases are a match to TRBD2. From germline, CDR1 is SGDLS and CDR2 YYNGEE. The V segment lost 0 bases and the J segment 4 bases; nucleotides outside the gene matches: 2. The CDR3 has 17 amino acids. DNA of the CDR3: TGTGCCAGCAGCGTAGAACTAGCGGGAGGAGGGGCCAACGTCCTGACTTTC. Residues: CASSVELAGGGANVLTF. The variable domain in full, completed from reference TRBV9 and TRBJ2-6, reads DSGVTQTPKHLITATGQRVTLRCSPRSGDLSVYWYQQSLDQGLQFLIQYYNGEERAKGNILERFSAQQFPDLHSELNLSSLELGDSALYFCASSVELAGGGANVLTFGAGSRLTVL.

V gene TRBV7-9 combines with J gene TRBJ2-3; TRBD1 matches at 11 bases. CDR1 SEHNR and CDR2 FQNEAQ come from the germline V gene (reference sequence). CDR3 size: 16 residues. V was clipped by 5 bases and J by 0 bases; unmatched bases: 4. CDR3 bases: TGTGCCAGCAGCGATGGGACAGGGGGAAGCACAGATACGCAGTATTTT. Translating it yields CASSDGTGGSTDTQYF.

The chain links TRBV7-9 to TRBJ1-2, with D uncertain. CDR1 SEHNR and CDR2 FQNEAQ come from the germline V gene (reference sequence). CDR3 length: 15 residues. V lost 4 bases to trimming and J lost 3 bases, with 15 bases between them. CDR3 residues: CASSSTTEADYGYTF. Here the CDR3 DNA reads TGTGCCAGCAGCTCAACGACTGAGGCCGACTATGGCTACACCTTC. The variable domain in full, with the rest retrieved from reference TRBV7-9 and TRBJ1-2, is DTGVSQNPRHKITKRGQNVTFRCDPISEHNRLYWYRQTLGQGPEFLTYFQNEAQLEKSRLLSDRFSAERPKGSFSTLEIQRTEQGDSAMYLCASSSTTEADYGYTFGSGTRLTVV.

This clonotype was detected many times. The J gene is TRBJ1-5, the V gene TRBV28; possible D gene TRBD1, 6 bases. V dropped 10 bases and J dropped 6 bases, with 16 bases sitting between them. Germline V gene lookup returns CDR1 MDHEN and CDR2 SYDVKM. The CDR3 has 13 amino acids. In DNA, the CDR3 is TGTGCCACGGACCAAGGGGGGAGTCAGCCCCAGCATTTT. It is translated as CATDQGGSQPQHF.

This clonotype showed up just a few times. The chain carries TRBV12-3 or TRBV12-4 and TRBJ2-7; 9 positions match TRBD2. The CDR3 is made up of 14 amino acids. The trim removed 5 bases at V and 4 bases at J, leaving 6 bases unmatched. The CDR3 coding sequence is TGTGCCAGCAGTGAGCGGGGGGAGAGATACGAGCAGTACTTC. Amino acid sequence: CASSERGERYEQYF.

This clonotype has just one count. One base away lies a much larger clone, so this may be a sequencing read error. The gene calls are TRBV2 and TRBJ1-4; perhaps TRBD1 as D (6 bases). Germline lookup yields CDR1 SNHLY and CDR2 FYNNEI. CDR3 length: 15 residues. The CDR3 region is CAGSAEGTRNEKLFF. The DNA for the CDR3 is TGTGCCGGCAGTGCCGAAGGGACAAGAAATGAAAAACTGTTTTTT.

This clonotype was seen more than once but under ten times. This chain uses TRBV2 with TRBJ2-2; D assignment may be TRBD1 or TRBD2 (5 bases each). The CDR3 has 15 amino acids. Germline V gene lookup returns CDR1 SNHLY and CDR2 FYNNEI. V lost 3 bases to trimming and J lost 4 bases, with 12 bases between them. CDR3 DNA: TGTGCCAGCAGTGATCTACGGGGCGGCACCGGGGAGCTGTTTTTT. As protein: CASSDLRGGTGELFF.

About this clonotype: Given a far larger clone just one base away, this is likely a sequencing read error. This chain uses TRBV5-4 with TRBJ2-7; D might be TRBD1 (7 bases). The germline V gene encodes CDR1 SGHNT and CDR2 YYREEE (reference sequence). This CDR3 contains 14 residues. The CDR3 DNA sequence: TGTGCCAGCGGCTTGCGGGACAGCTCCTACGAGCAGTACTTC. Translated, it gives CASGLRDSSYEQYF.

Worth noting for this clonotype: This may stem from a read error, because a much larger clone lies one nucleotide away. This chain uses TRBV7-6 with TRBJ2-3, with D unresolved. V was trimmed by 8 bases and J by 3 bases, leaving 24 bases between them. This CDR3 has 17 residues. The germline gives CDR1 SGHVS, CDR2 FNYEAQ. In DNA form, the CDR3 reads TGTGCCAGCGGCTCCAGAGGTCGGAGCGAGGTAACAGATACGCAGTATTTT. It encodes CASGSRGRSEVTDTQYF.

This clonotype appeared many times. V gene TRBV14 combines with J gene TRBJ2-7, with 10 positions matching TRBD2. Germline V gives CDR1 SGHDN, CDR2 FVKESK. J lost 3 bases, V lost 2 bases, and 7 bases had no gene match. This CDR3 region has 16 residues. This chain's CDR3 is CASSQSTSGIYYEQYF. CDR3 DNA: TGTGCCAGCAGCCAAAGTACTAGCGGGATCTACTACGAGCAGTACTTC.

A note on this clonotype: Just one base apart from a much larger clone, this may be a read error. This chain joins TRBV7-2 and TRBJ2-7; tentatively, D is TRBD1 or TRBD2 (5 bases each). This CDR3 is built from 17 residues. Germline CDR1 reads SGHTA; CDR2 reads FQGNSA. V lost 5 bases and J 1 base, leaving 21 bases between the germline ends. The CDR3 DNA reads as TGTGCCAGCAGCCAAGGGTCCTGGCCAGGGAGTTCCTACGAGCAGTACTTC. Translating it yields CASSQGSWPGSSYEQYF.